Following are 12 T cell receptor beta chains from one sample sequenced in a study of OX40 agonist ivuxolimab in advanced cancers. Measured with immunoSEQ multiplex PCR; TCRdb has only the in-frame clones, and not every one. The sample consists of 90,000 to 100,000 clones, about 90% of them appearing once. The source material was CD4+ or CD8+ T cells sorted from blood, sampled in a trial of the OX40 agonist ivuxolimab. Source of these receptors: an adult with an advanced solid tumor such as melanoma, head and neck, liver or kidney cancer.

This chain connects TRBV10-3 to TRBJ2-1; 7 bases match TRBD1. The CDR3 extends over 13 amino acids. Germline CDR1 reads ENHRY; CDR2 reads SYGVKD. Trimming took 5 bases from V and 5 from J; bases not matched to a gene: 3. CDR3 region: CAISFQGDNEQFF. CDR3 bases: TGTGCCATCAGTTTTCAGGGGGACAATGAGCAGTTCTTC.

This rearrangement joins TRBV5-5 to TRBJ1-6; maybe TRBD1 (5 bases). Trimming took off 1 base at V and 8 bases at J, with 7 bases between the two ends. The CDR3 loop spans 13 amino acids. Germline V gene sequence: CDR1 SGHKS, CDR2 YYEKEE (reference sequence). In DNA form, the CDR3 reads TGTGCCAGCAGCTTGATGGGGGATTCACCCCTCCACTTT. Protein product: CASSLMGDSPLHF. Full variable domain (outside the CDR3, taken from reference TRBV5-5 and TRBJ1-6): DAGVTQSPTHLIKTRGQQVTLRCSPISGHKSVSWYQQVLGQGPQFIFQYYEKEERGRGNFPDRFSARQFPNYSSELNVNALLLGDSALYLCASSLMGDSPLHFGNGTRLTVT.

This clone was seen once. V usage is TRBV7-2 and J usage is TRBJ2-3, with D tentatively TRBD1 or TRBD2 (5 bases each). This CDR3 contains 13 residues. From germline, CDR1 is SGHTA and CDR2 FQGNSA. The V end lost 7 bases, the J end lost 3 bases, and 11 bases lay between the germline ends. The CDR3 spells CASTKGTTDTQYF. The CDR3 DNA is TGTGCCAGCACGAAGGGGACGACAGATACGCAGTATTTT.

This clone occurred a few times. The chain joins TRBV25-1 to TRBJ2-7; a possible D gene is TRBD1 (5 bases). The germline gives CDR1 MGHDK, CDR2 SYGVNS. This CDR3 region has 13 residues. Deletions cut 4 bases from V and 6 bases from J, with 13 bases between. The CDR3 reads CASSGQGISEQYF. The CDR3 DNA reads as TGTGCCAGCAGTGGGCAGGGAATTAGCGAGCAGTACTTC.

The rearrangement joins TRBV6-1 to TRBJ1-5; 8 nucleotides align to TRBD1. CDR1 and CDR2 from the germline V gene are MNHNS and SASEGT. The CDR3 extends over 15 amino acids. Trimming took 5 bases from V and 1 from J; bases not matched to a gene: 4. The CDR3 sequence: CASSQTGVSNQPQHF. The DNA of the CDR3 is TGTGCCAGCAGTCAGACAGGGGTCAGCAATCAGCCCCAGCATTTT.

The rearrangement links TRBV28 to TRBJ1-5; 10 bases map to TRBD1. This CDR3 has 17 residues. CDR1 and CDR2 from the germline V gene are MDHEN and SYDVKM. Losses at the gene ends were 0 bases for V and 11 bases for J; bases not matched to a gene: 13. CDR3 sequence: CASSLWGGTGDLVAQHF. In nucleotides, the CDR3 is TGTGCCAGCAGTTTATGGGGCGGGACAGGGGACCTCGTAGCCCAGCATTTT. Combining the CDR3 with reference TRBV28 and TRBJ1-5 gives the whole variable domain DVKVTQSSRYLVKRTGEKVFLECVQDMDHENMFWYRQDPGLGLRLIYFSYDVKMKEKGDIPEGYSVSREKKERFSLILESASTNQTSMYLCASSLWGGTGDLVAQHFGDGTRLSIL.

This clone was found once. The genes are TRBV7-9 and TRBJ2-3; D is ambiguous. With 5 bases removed from V and 5 bases from J, the gap between germline ends came to 5 bases. CDR1 is SEHNR and CDR2 is FQNEAQ in the germline V gene (reference sequence). The length of the CDR3 is 11 residues. The CDR3 is CASSGRDTQYF. Written as DNA, the CDR3 is TGTGCCAGCAGCGGTCGAGATACGCAGTATTTT.

The J gene is TRBJ2-5, the V gene TRBV7-9, with D unclear. This CDR3 is 15 amino acids long. Trimming left V 1 base short and J 0 bases short, with 9 bases between. CDR1 is SEHNR and CDR2 is FQNEAQ in the germline V gene (reference sequence). The CDR3 loop reads CASSLGTIHQETQYF. The DNA of the CDR3 is TGTGCCAGCAGCTTAGGAACGATCCACCAAGAGACCCAGTACTTC. Variable domain in full (rest from reference TRBV7-9 and TRBJ2-5): DTGVSQNPRHKITKRGQNVTFRCDPISEHNRLYWYRQTLGQGPEFLTYFQNEAQLEKSRLLSDRFSAERPKGSFSTLEIQRTEQGDSAMYLCASSLGTIHQETQYFGPGTRLLVL.

The rearrangement joins TRBV6-6 to TRBJ2-7; 9 nucleotides agree with TRBD1. Losses at the gene ends were 10 bases for V and 1 base for J; bases not matched to a gene: 8. The CDR3 totals 14 residues. Germline V gene sequence: CDR1 MNHNY, CDR2 SVGAGI (reference sequence). The CDR3 DNA follows: TGTGCCACCAGGGGACAGGGACATTCCTACGAGCAGTACTTC. Protein: CATRGQGHSYEQYF.

The gene calls are TRBV6-5 and TRBJ1-2; 8 nucleotides align to TRBD1. The CDR3 sequence is 13 residues long. With V trimmed by 6 bases and J by 5 bases, 5 bases remained unmatched. The germline gives CDR1 MNHEY, CDR2 SVGAGI. The CDR3 nucleotides are TGTGCCAGCAGCGGGACAGGAGGGTATGGCTACACCTTC. Translated: CASSGTGGYGYTF.

Comment on this clone: In this CDR3 the conserved last residue, phenylalanine or tryptophan, is missing, so a read error is likely. No DNA is shown, since the ends of the CDR3 on it are uncertain; the CDR3 is the one TCRdb lists. V and J are TRBV19 and TRBJ1-2. Termini included, the CDR3 measures 12 amino acids. Per germline, CDR1 LNHDA and CDR2 SQIVND (reference sequence). This chain's CDR3 is CASSTLSTGLIA.

This clone has just a few counts. This rearrangement joins TRBV6-5 to TRBJ1-2; D is unclear. The germline gives CDR1 MNHEY, CDR2 SVGAGI. The CDR3 spans 13 residues. The V and J ends lost 3 bases and 4 bases respectively, with 9 bases between them. In DNA form, the CDR3 reads TGTGCCAGCAGTTATTCCTGGGGCTATGGCTACACCTTC. This gives the protein CASSYSWGYGYTF.